These 22 T cell receptor beta chains share one sample of origin, sequenced in a study of blood T cell repertoires in COVID-19. TCRdb's table, derived via immunoSEQ multiplex PCR, lists solely in-frame clones and lacks some. The table lists approximately 300,000 clones, around 90% of them singletons. Source material: peripheral blood. These receptor sequences come from a woman in her fifties or sixties who had recovered from COVID-19.

This clone showed up just a few times. CDR3 nucleotide sequence: TGTGCCAGTAGCCACCCCGGGTCGGGAGACACCTTC. Protein: CASSHPGSGDTF. The V gene is TRBV19, the J gene TRBJ1-2; unclear D gene. Trimming took 6 bases from V and 12 from J, leaving 17 bases between them. CDR1 is LNHDA and CDR2 is SQIVND in the germline V gene (reference sequence). The CDR3 is 12 residues long.

This chain links TRBV5-6 with TRBJ2-7; D possibly corresponds to TRBD1 (6 bases). This CDR3 comprises 14 residues. Trimming removed 4 bases at V and 4 bases at J, with 15 bases between. Per germline, CDR1 SGHDT and CDR2 YYEEEE. The CDR3, as DNA: TGTGCCAGCAGCCTGTACAGGGTAGGGTACGAGCAGTACTTC. This encodes CASSLYRVGYEQYF.

This clone has just one count. The chain uses TRBV19 and TRBJ1-1, with D unclear. V was pared by 2 bases and J by 1 base, with 8 bases between. Germline V gene data show CDR1 as LNHDA and CDR2 as SQIVND (reference sequence). The CDR3 length is 14 residues. The CDR3 region is CASSIFDTNTEAFF. CDR3 DNA sequence: TGTGCCAGTAGTATATTTGACACGAACACTGAAGCTTTCTTT. Using reference TRBV19 and TRBJ1-1 for the parts outside the CDR3, the full variable domain is DGGITQSPKYLFRKEGQNVTLSCEQNLNHDAMYWYRQDPGQGLRLIYYSQIVNDFQKGDIAEGYSVSREKKESFPLTVTSAQKNPTAFYLCASSIFDTNTEAFFGQGTRLTVV.

This rearrangement joins TRBV5-1 to TRBJ2-5, with D maybe TRBD1 (6 bases). Germline CDR1 SGHRS, CDR2 YFSETQ. The length of the CDR3 is 15 residues. Trimming took off 2 bases at V and 3 bases at J, with 14 bases between the two ends. CDR3 coding DNA: TGCGCCAGCAGCTTCCTCAGGGGAGCTAAAGAGACCCAGTACTTC. Translation: CASSFLRGAKETQYF.

This chain links TRBV2 with TRBJ2-5, with 7 positions matching TRBD1. Germline V lookup: CDR1 SNHLY, CDR2 FYNNEI. The CDR3 loop spans 13 amino acids. J gave up 5 bases and V 4 bases, and 4 bases lay outside the gene matches. The CDR3 bases are TGTGCCAGCAGTGGACAGGGAACGGAGACCCAGTACTTC. It yields the protein CASSGQGTETQYF.

The chain joins TRBV13 to TRBJ1-1; 9 bases line up with TRBD1. Unmatched junction bases numbered 10, after V lost 4 bases and J lost 1 base. The CDR3 sequence is 17 residues long. Germline V CDR1 and CDR2: PRHDT, FYEKMQ (reference sequence). The CDR3 is CASSSLPGQGSNTEAFF. CDR3 sequence (DNA): TGTGCCAGCAGCTCCCTCCCGGGACAGGGATCGAACACTGAAGCTTTCTTT. The full variable domain, in which reference TRBV13 and TRBJ1-1 provide the parts outside the CDR3, is AAGVIQSPRHLIKEKRETATLKCYPIPRHDTVYWYQQGPGQDPQFLISFYEKMQSDKGSIPDRFSAQQFSDYHSELNMSSLELGDSALYFCASSSLPGQGSNTEAFFGQGTRLTVV.

The chain uses TRBV4-2 and TRBJ2-4; maybe TRBD1 (6 bases). The CDR3 covers 14 residues. The V end was cut by 4 bases, the J end by 8 bases, with 15 bases between. The germline V gene has CDR1 LGHNA and CDR2 YNFKEQ. The chain's CDR3 is CASSLRSRGDIQYF. DNA of the CDR3: TGTGCCAGCAGCCTTCGGAGCAGGGGCGACATTCAGTACTTC.

About this clone: Mismatch with germline at one junction end may stem from a read error. This rearrangement joins TRBV6-5 to TRBJ2-7, with TRBD1 matching over 10 bases. Looked up from germline, CDR1 is MNHEY and CDR2 is SVGAGI. CDR3 length: 15 amino acids. CDR3 sequence (DNA): TGTGCCAGCAGTGACTCCGACAGGGGGCGAAACGAGCAGTACTTC. This codes for CASSDSDRGRNEQYF.

This chain joins TRBV5-5 and TRBJ2-6; the D gene is possibly TRBD2 (6 bases). CDR1 SGHKS and CDR2 YYEKEE come from the germline V gene (reference sequence). Trimming cost V 5 bases and J 2 bases, with 11 bases left between them. This CDR3 spans 15 amino acids. CDR3 DNA: TGTGCCAGCAGTCGGGAGATTGCTGGGGCCAACGTCCTGACTTTC. Translating it yields CASSREIAGANVLTF.

This clone was observed once. V gene TRBV9 combines with J gene TRBJ1-2; 9 positions agree with TRBD1. CDR3 length: 15 amino acids. Germline-derived CDR1 and CDR2 are SGDLS and YYNGEE. The V segment lost 3 bases and the J segment 6 bases; nucleotides outside the gene matches: 9. CDR3 amino acids: CASSGGQGGLDGYTF. CDR3 nucleotide sequence: TGTGCCAGCAGCGGGGGACAGGGCGGGTTAGATGGCTACACCTTC.

The V gene is TRBV6-4, the J gene TRBJ2-3, with D perhaps TRBD1 (6 bases). This CDR3 has 16 amino acids. Germline V gene sequence: CDR1 MRHNA, CDR2 SNTAGT. V was trimmed by 5 bases and J by 0 bases, leaving 15 bases between them. The DNA of the CDR3 is TGTGCCAGCAGTCCTCAGGGGCTTACTAGCACAGATACGCAGTATTTT. As protein: CASSPQGLTSTDTQYF.

The rearrangement joins TRBV9 to TRBJ2-3, with 7 bases aligning to TRBD2. Looked up from germline, CDR1 is SGDLS and CDR2 is YYNGEE. The length of the CDR3 is 12 residues. Trimming at V came to 4 bases and at J to 12 bases, leaving 8 bases not matched to a gene. The CDR3 bases are TGTGCCAGCAGCCCCAGGGAGGGGTCCCAGTATTTT. Translated, it gives CASSPREGSQYF. The complete variable domain, with remaining parts taken from reference TRBV9 and TRBJ2-3, reads DSGVTQTPKHLITATGQRVTLRCSPRSGDLSVYWYQQSLDQGLQFLIQYYNGEERAKGNILERFSAQQFPDLHSELNLSSLELGDSALYFCASSPREGSQYFGPGTRLTVL.

The chain uses TRBV5-8 and TRBJ1-6; 7 nucleotides match TRBD1. The CDR3 extends over 14 amino acids. CDR1 SGHTS and CDR2 YDEGEE come from the germline V gene. In DNA form, the CDR3 reads TGTGTGCGACCCAGGGGGGCAGGTGGGTCACCCCTCCACTTT. Protein product: CVRPRGAGGSPLHF.

This CDR3 is CASKDRNTEAFF. The DNA of the CDR3 is TGTGCCAGCAAGGACAGAAACACTGAAGCTTTCTTT. The chain has TRBV28 and TRBJ1-1, with a tentative D call TRBD1 (6 bases). With 7 bases removed from V and 2 bases from J, the gap between germline ends came to 8 bases. This CDR3 is built from 12 residues. The germline V gene has CDR1 MDHEN and CDR2 SYDVKM.

The genes are TRBV12-2 and TRBJ2-7; the DNA was not used to check the table's D call, TRBD1. TRBV12-2 represents a pseudogene. The CDR3 is 14 amino acids. CDR3 sequence: CASRLRQGAYEQYF. The CDR3 DNA follows: TGTGCAAGTCGCCTACGACAGGGGGCCTACGAGCAGTACTTC.

V usage is TRBV9 and J usage is TRBJ2-7, with TRBD2 matching 7 bases. The CDR3 sequence is 15 residues long. The ends lost 2 bases at V and 4 bases at J; junction bases unmatched: 9. Per the germline V gene, CDR1 is SGDLS and CDR2 is YYNGEE. The CDR3 bases are TGTGCCAGCAGCGTTGACACCGGGACTACATACGAGCAGTACTTC. Protein product: CASSVDTGTTYEQYF.

The chain is built from TRBV18 and TRBJ2-3; 7 bases map to TRBD1. The CDR3 loop spans 16 amino acids. Looked up from germline, CDR1 is KGHSH and CDR2 is LQKENI. V gave up 5 bases and J gave up 1 base; unmatched junction bases: 9. The CDR3 DNA follows: TGTGCCAGCTCAACGACAGGGAATAAACGCACAGATACGCAGTATTTT. This encodes CASSTTGNKRTDTQYF.

The chain has TRBV13 and TRBJ2-2; D remains ambiguous. The CDR3 consists of 15 residues. Germline V gives CDR1 PRHDT, CDR2 FYEKMQ (reference sequence). V lost 6 bases, J lost 3 bases, and 14 bases lay in between. The CDR3 loop is CASRTWASYTGELFF. The CDR3 DNA reads TGTGCCAGCAGAACTTGGGCCAGCTACACCGGGGAGCTGTTTTTT.

The chain recombines TRBV6-2 or TRBV6-3 with TRBJ1-2; D is perhaps TRBD1 (6 bases). From germline, CDR1 is MNHEY and CDR2 SVGEGT. There are 13 residues in the CDR3. Trimming stripped 6 bases from V and 2 bases from J, with 10 bases between. The CDR3 loop is CASSWTENYGYTF. The CDR3, as DNA: TGTGCCAGCAGCTGGACAGAAAACTATGGCTACACCTTC.

This clone was detected a few times. The rearrangement uses TRBV3-1 (or the pseudogene TRBV3-2) and TRBJ2-7; TRBD1 agrees at 8 bases. Germline V CDR1 and CDR2: LGHDT, YNNKEL (reference sequence). Trimming removed 5 bases from V and 0 bases from J; junction bases left unmatched: 6. The CDR3 totals 15 residues. CDR3 protein: CASSKGQGFSYEQYF. CDR3 sequence (DNA): TGTGCCAGCAGCAAAGGACAGGGCTTCTCCTACGAGCAGTACTTC.

The V gene is TRBV13, the J gene TRBJ2-7; 8 positions agree with TRBD1. Germline CDR1 and CDR2: PRHDT and FYEKMQ (reference sequence). The CDR3 has 14 amino acids. V trimming: 2 bases; J trimming: 5 bases; junction bases outside the gene matches: 5. CDR3 in DNA: TGTGCCAGCAGCTTATGGGCAGGGGGCCACGAGCAGTACTTC. It yields the protein CASSLWAGGHEQYF.

The rearrangement links TRBV4-2 to TRBJ2-3; 7 bases are a match to TRBD1. Trimming took 0 bases from V and 2 from J; bases not matched to a gene: 5. The germline V gene has CDR1 LGHNA and CDR2 YNFKEQ. There are 16 residues in the CDR3. CDR3 residues: CASSQDFTGDTDTQYF. DNA of the CDR3: TGTGCCAGCAGCCAAGATTTTACAGGGGACACAGATACGCAGTATTTT.